The sequence of this TCR beta chain was determined in a study of blood T cells in healthy people across ages. A second 7 to 11 cycle PCR used barcoded and J-beta primers. TCRdb re-derived calls from the 5' RACE reads in MiXCR, one entry per CDR3 protein. The sample includes about 780,000 distinct CDR3 sequences, about 26% of them seen just once. The sample holds a few counts of this clonotype. Its antigen remains unidentified. Study-wide findings and caveats: Diversity estimates drawn from one million T cells were deemed underestimates.

This same sample was also taken into another study, of T cells of mothers and their children.

Input material: blood. The sequence was obtained from a boy aged 10-17 years in good health.

The CDR3 DNA reads TGTGCCAGCAGTGGAAAGCCGGGGGGCAATCAGCCCCAGCATTTT. Translation: CASSGKPGGNQPQHF. The chain uses TRBV6-1 and TRBJ1-5; a possible D gene is TRBD1 (5 bases). Germline assignment: CDR1 MNHNS and CDR2 SASEGT. The CDR3 covers 15 residues. Trimming took off 4 bases at V and 2 bases at J, with 12 bases between the two ends.